This is a list of T cell receptor beta chains from one sample in a study of blood T cell repertoires in COVID-19. Method: immunoSEQ multiplex PCR; TCRdb's copy keeps in-frame clones and lacks some. The repertoire holds 150,000 to 200,000 clones, with approximately 86% as singletons. Sequencing was done on a sample of peripheral blood. The receptors shown here come from a woman older than 75 with COVID-19, enrolled during active disease. Both conserved end residues are part of each CDR3. The order of the fields is V gene, clone size, D gene, J gene, CDR3 DNA, CDR3 protein. D genes are given only for firm matches. The size entry is marked missing in some rows and otherwise reads once, few, many or a size class.

TRBV5-6	.	TRBD2	TRBJ2-5	TGTGCCAGCAGCTGGGGACTAGCGGGAGGAGAGACCCAGTACTTC	CASSWGLAGGETQYF
TRBV12-3/TRBV12-4	.	TRBD1	TRBJ1-6	TGTGCCAGCAGTGAAACAGGGGCCATCCACTTT	CASSETGAIHF
TRBV5-1	.	.	TRBJ1-1	TGCGCCAGCAGCGCACAGGCCATGAACACTGAAGCTTTCTTT	CASSAQAMNTEAFF
TRBV5-1	.	.	TRBJ2-2	TGCGCCAGCAGCCCTTCCCAGACAGCCGGGGAGCTGTTTTTT	CASSPSQTAGELFF
TRBV10-3	.	.	TRBJ2-3	TGTGCCATCAGAACAACCGACAGTAGCACAGATACGCAGTATTTT	CAIRTTDSSTDTQYF
TRBV28	.	.	TRBJ1-2	TGTGCCAGCAGGGCAGGTTTTTATGGCTACACCTTC	CASRAGFYGYTF
TRBV5-4	.	TRBD1	TRBJ1-2	TGTGCCAGCAGCTTGGCCGGGACAGATGGCTACACCTTC	CASSLAGTDGYTF
TRBV11-1	.	TRBD2	TRBJ2-3	TGTGCCAGCAGCCCGTCTAGCGGAGCTAGCACAGATACGCAGTATTTT	CASSPSSGASTDTQYF
TRBV5-1	.	.	TRBJ1-1	TGCGCCAGCAGACAGGAGACTGAAGCTTTCTTT	CASRQETEAFF
TRBV28	once	.	TRBJ1-1	TGTGCCAGCAGTTCTCCCCCCACAGAAGCTTTCTTT	CASSSPPTEAFF
TRBV5-1	.	.	TRBJ2-3	TGCGCCAGCAGCAGAGCGCTCAGCACAGATACGCAGTATTTT	CASSRALSTDTQYF
TRBV28	.	TRBD2	TRBJ2-1	TGTGCCAGCAGCTCATCCCTAGCGGACTCCTACAATGAGCAGTTCTTC	CASSSSLADSYNEQFF
TRBV28	.	.	TRBJ1-2	TGTGCCAGCAGTCCGTGGGCGGGTAGGGCCTATGGCTACACCTTC	CASSPWAGRAYGYTF
TRBV11-2	few	TRBD1	TRBJ2-1	TGTGCCAGCAGCTCATTCAAGGGACAGAACAATGAGCAGTTCTTC	CASSSFKGQNNEQFF
TRBV29-1	.	TRBD2	TRBJ2-1	TGCAGCGTTCCTAGCGGGAGCACGGATGAGCAGTTCTTC	CSVPSGSTDEQFF
TRBV6-2/TRBV6-3	.	TRBD1	TRBJ1-1	TGTGCCAGCAGTTACGGTTCGCTCGGGACAGGGAACACTGAAGCTTTCTTT	CASSYGSLGTGNTEAFF
TRBV5-6	.	.	TRBJ2-2	TGTGCCAGCAGCTTCGCCGGGGAGCTGTTTTTT	CASSFAGELFF
TRBV7-2	.	TRBD1	TRBJ2-6	TGTGCCAGCAACGGGGACAGGAAATCTGGGGCCAACGTCCTGACTTTC	CASNGDRKSGANVLTF
TRBV6-1	.	.	TRBJ2-5	TGTGCCAGCAGCCTACCCAGGGGGGACCGCGAGACCCAGTACTTC	CASSLPRGDRETQYF
TRBV6-2/TRBV6-3	many	TRBD1	TRBJ1-2	TGTGCCAGCAGCTGGGACAGCAACTATGGCTACACCTTC	CASSWDSNYGYTF
TRBV7-2	.	TRBD2	TRBJ2-2	TGTGCCAGCAGCATTCGGACTAGGGCGAACACCGGGGAGCTGTTTTTT	CASSIRTRANTGELFF
TRBV29-1	once	TRBD1	TRBJ1-1	TGCAGCGTGAAGACCGGACAGGGAAACACTGAAGCTTTCTTT	CSVKTGQGNTEAFF
TRBV12-2	.	.	TRBJ2-5	TGTGCAAGTCGCTCGGAACCCGGACTAGCGGGACCTAAAGAGACCCAGTACTTC	CASRSEPGLAGPKETQYF
TRBV19	.	TRBD2	TRBJ2-1	TGTGCCAGTAGTATAGATCTAGGGGCGGGAGCGAATGAGCAGTTCTTC	CASSIDLGAGANEQFF
TRBV6-1	.	.	TRBJ1-5	TGTGCCAGCAGTGAAGGGCCAAATCAGCCCCAGCATTTT	CASSEGPNQPQHF
TRBV29-1	.	TRBD1	TRBJ1-1	TGCAGCGCCCAGGGACAGGTGAACACTGAAGCTTTCTTT	CSAQGQVNTEAFF
TRBV3-1/TRBV3-2	.	TRBD1	TRBJ1-3	TGTGCCAGCAGCTCGACAGGGGCTGGAAACACCATATATTTT	CASSSTGAGNTIYF
TRBV24-1	.	TRBD1	TRBJ2-1	TGTGCCACCAGTGGTCAACAGGGGGCTAGCGGCTCCTACAATGAGCAGTTCTTC	CATSGQQGASGSYNEQFF
TRBV9	.	.	TRBJ2-3	TGTGCCAGCAGCGAGGACTCGACTAGCACAGATACGCAGTATTTT	CASSEDSTSTDTQYF
TRBV7-2	.	TRBD2	TRBJ2-3	TGTGCCAGCAGCTTAGAGGGAGGGTTGGATACGCAGTATTTT	CASSLEGGLDTQYF
TRBV5-5	.	.	TRBJ2-1	TGTGCCAGCAGCCAAACCCCGACTGGGAATGAGCAGTTCTTC	CASSQTPTGNEQFF
TRBV2	few	.	TRBJ1-5	TGTGCCAGCAGCGGGCAGGGGAGCAATCAGCCCCAGCATTTT	CASSGQGSNQPQHF
TRBV11-2	.	.	TRBJ2-7	TGTGCCAGCAGCTTAGATCGCGACTGGTCCTACGAGCAGTACTTC	CASSLDRDWSYEQYF
TRBV11-3	once	.	TRBJ2-2	TGTGCCAGCAGCTTAGCCCTTGCGGGGTCTTCCACCGGGGAGCTGTTTTTT	CASSLALAGSSTGELFF
TRBV28	.	.	TRBJ1-4	TGTGCCAGCAAAGGACAGCGGTACCGTGCAACTAATGAAAAACTGTTTTTT	CASKGQRYRATNEKLFF
TRBV20-1	.	.	TRBJ2-5	TGCAGTGCTAGTCCGAGCCAAGAGACCCAGTACTTC	CSASPSQETQYF
TRBV5-4	.	TRBD2	TRBJ2-2	TGTGCCAGCGGGCCGGGACTAGCGGGAGTGGACACCGGGGAGCTGTTTTTT	CASGPGLAGVDTGELFF
TRBV24-1	.	.	TRBJ2-2	TGTGCCACCAGTGTAGCATCTGCAGCTAACACCGGGGAGCTGTTTTTT	CATSVASAANTGELFF
TRBV6-5	.	.	TRBJ1-5	TGTGCCAGCAGGGCCAAGGTCGGGCAGCCCCAGCATTTT	CASRAKVGQPQHF
TRBV7-9	few	TRBD1	TRBJ1-1	TGTGCCAGCAGCTTACCGCAGGGGGCTGACACTGAAGCTTTCTTT	CASSLPQGADTEAFF
TRBV5-1	.	TRBD2	TRBJ2-1	TGCGCCAGCAGCTTGGAGTCCAGCGGGAGTTACAATGAGCAGTTCTTC	CASSLESSGSYNEQFF
TRBV16	once	.	TRBJ1-1	TGTGCCAGCAGCCCGCAACAGATTCTCGCTTTCTTT	CASSPQQILAFF
TRBV10-3	.	.	TRBJ2-1	TGTGCCATCATGAAGAGCTCCTACAATGAGCAGTTCTTC	CAIMKSSYNEQFF
TRBV27	.	.	TRBJ1-1	TGTGCCAGCAGTCACGGCGGGGGCGACACTGAAGCTTTCTTT	CASSHGGGDTEAFF
TRBV5-4	.	TRBD1	TRBJ2-7	TGTGCCAGCAGCTTGGAAGGGACAGCTTCCTACGAGCAGTACTTC	CASSLEGTASYEQYF
TRBV29-1	.	TRBD1	TRBJ1-1	TGCAGCGTGGGGACAGGTATTGGGAACACTGAAGCTTTCTTT	CSVGTGIGNTEAFF
TRBV4-1	.	TRBD1	TRBJ1-5	TGCGCCAGCAGCCGGGACAGGGGAAATAATCAGCCCCAGCATTTT	CASSRDRGNNQPQHF